This note documents a single T cell receptor (beta chain) sequence. This sample is part of a study of CD8+ T cells in alopecia areata. RNA extraction and reverse transcription yielded cDNA as sequencing template. Clones were read by immunoSEQ multiplex PCR, and TCRdb kept only the in-frame ones, dropping some. The data contain 100,000 to 150,000 clones, approximately 49% of them seen just once; the ten biggest clones take up approximately 18%. The CDR3 spans 16 residues. After removal of 2 bases from V and 4 bases from J, the junction contained 9 bases not matched to a gene. CDR1 SGHRS and CDR2 YFSETQ come from the germline V gene.

The clonotype was recovered from a human donor with alopecia areata. The sequenced sample was CD8+ T cells sorted from blood, obtained at week 0. The rearrangement uses TRBV5-1 and TRBJ1-2, with 9 positions matching TRBD1. The CDR3 region is CASSLEQGAKVYGYTF. Here the CDR3 DNA reads TGCGCCAGCAGCTTAGAACAGGGGGCGAAGGTCTATGGCTACACCTTC.